The rows below give T cell receptor beta chains drawn from one sample of a study of T-cell reconstitution after alpha-beta-depleted transplantation in children. TCRdb re-called the PCR reads through MiXCR, storing one row per CDR3 protein. Here the sample spans some 240,000 distinct CDR3 sequences, about 9.6% being singletons. The sample here was PBMCs from the stem cell graft donor, taken from the stem cell graft. Receptor source: a human donor who donated a stem cell graft to a child with SCID. Each CDR3 is given with its conserved first and last residue. A D gene is named only where the DNA matches it firmly. Size is stated for part of the rows, as once, few or many counts, or as a class when the clone is expanded.

d_call clone_size j_call v_call cdr3_nt cdr3_aa
. many TRBJ2-3 TRBV7-3 TGTGCCAGCAGCTTAGAGGGTCCCGTGGGGGCAGATACGCAGTATTTT CASSLEGPVGADTQYF
. many TRBJ2-1 TRBV5-1 TGCGCCAGCAGCTTGGGGCGGGCCCTAGGGTGGAATGAGCAGTTCTTC CASSLGRALGWNEQFF
TRBD2 many TRBJ2-3 TRBV7-6 TGTGCCAGCAGCCCTGCCCAACTAGCGGGCACAGATACGCAGTATTTT CASSPAQLAGTDTQYF
TRBD1 . TRBJ1-1 TRBV9 TGTGCCAGCAGCTCGCGGACAGGCTCGAACACTGAAGCTTTCTTT CASSSRTGSNTEAFF
TRBD1 . TRBJ1-1 TRBV6-1 TGTGCCAGCAGTCGCGGGACAGGAACTGAAGCTTTCTTT CASSRGTGTEAFF
TRBD2 many TRBJ2-3 TRBV5-1 TGCGCCAGCAGCAGCGGGACCCGCGGGAGCGGGACGCAGTATTTT CASSSGTRGSGTQYF
. many TRBJ2-3 TRBV6-5 TGTGCCAGCAGTTACTCGCGCGCGAGCACAGATACGCAGTATTTT CASSYSRASTDTQYF
TRBD1 many TRBJ1-1 TRBV12-3/TRBV12-4 TGTGCCAGCAGTCAAGGGACAGTGGGAAACACTGAAGCTTTCTTT CASSQGTVGNTEAFF
. many TRBJ1-4 TRBV5-1 TGCGCCAGCAGCTTGGCGGGGTTCCCTAATGAAAAACTGTTTTTT CASSLAGFPNEKLFF
. . TRBJ1-4 TRBV11-1 TGTGCCAGCAGCCGCATACCTAGCGCGTCAGCAACTAATGAAAAACTGTTTTTT CASSRIPSASATNEKLFF
. many TRBJ1-4 TRBV3-1 TGTGCCAGCAGCCAAATCGGAAGGGGACGGCGCCTCGCAACTAATGAAAAACTGTTTTTT CASSQIGRGRRLATNEKLFF
. many TRBJ1-6 TRBV7-2 TGTGCCAGCAGCTTAGCACCGGCACCCACCCAGAGTTCACCCCTCCACTTT CASSLAPAPTQSSPLHF
. many TRBJ2-2 TRBV5-6 TGTGCCAGCAGCTTTGCGCGGGGACGGAACACCGGGGAGCTGTTTTTT CASSFARGRNTGELFF
. few TRBJ1-3 TRBV20-1 TGCAGTGCTCGAGGATCGATCCGGACCGGAAACACCATATATTTT CSARGSIRTGNTIYF
TRBD1 many TRBJ1-5 TRBV2 TGTGCCAGCAGTGCGCCGGGACAGGGATGGAATCAGCCCCAGCATTTT CASSAPGQGWNQPQHF
. many TRBJ2-1 TRBV28 TGTGCCAGCAGTTTTGGGGGTGAGCAGTTCTTC CASSFGGEQFF
. many TRBJ2-1 TRBV30 TGTGCCTGGAGTCCATGGGACAATGAGCAGTTCTTC CAWSPWDNEQFF
. many TRBJ2-3 TRBV5-1 TGCGCCAGCAAACCACCCGGGGGTCGCGCGGATACGCAGTATTTT CASKPPGGRADTQYF
. many TRBJ2-3 TRBV20-1 TGCAGTGCTGGGGGGATCTCTAGCACAGATACGCAGTATTTT CSAGGISSTDTQYF
. many TRBJ1-2 TRBV5-1 TGCGCCAGCAGCTTGGCCGGGAAGGGTTCGGGCTACACCTTC CASSLAGKGSGYTF
. . TRBJ1-1 TRBV15 TGTGCCACCAGCAGAGATGCGAGAGGCACTGAAGCTTTCTTT CATSRDARGTEAFF
TRBD2 . TRBJ2-3 TRBV5-5 TGTGCCAGCAGCACCCGAGCGGGAGGCTACGTAGATACGCAGTATTTT CASSTRAGGYVDTQYF
TRBD1 many TRBJ2-3 TRBV11-3 TGTGCCAGCAGCTTAGGGCTGACAGGGGCCACAGATACGCAGTATTTT CASSLGLTGATDTQYF
. many TRBJ1-6 TRBV7-2 TGTGCCAGCAGCGGCGGGAGCTCCTATAATTCACCCCTCCACTTT CASSGGSSYNSPLHF
TRBD2 many TRBJ2-1 TRBV6-5 TGTGCCAGCAGTTATAGACTAGCGGACAATGAGCAGTTCTTC CASSYRLADNEQFF
TRBD1 many TRBJ1-4 TRBV7-8 TGTGCCAGCAGCAAGGGGACAGGGGACGGTGAAGAAAAACTGTTTTTT CASSKGTGDGEEKLFF
TRBD2 many TRBJ2-2 TRBV7-6 TGTGCCAGCAGAAAAGGACTAGCGGGGACAAACACCGGGGAGCTGTTTTTT CASRKGLAGTNTGELFF
. many TRBJ1-2 TRBV20-1 TGCAGTGCTAGGAAGGCCGCCGTCGATGGCTACACCTTC CSARKAAVDGYTF
. many TRBJ2-1 TRBV6-2/TRBV6-3 TGTGCCAGCAGTTCGGACAACCACTCTTACAATGAGCAGTTCTTC CASSSDNHSYNEQFF
. many TRBJ1-5 TRBV2 TGTGCCAGCAAACTAGGGGGTGGTAGCAATCAGCCCCAGCATTTT CASKLGGGSNQPQHF
TRBD1 many TRBJ1-2 TRBV20-1 TGCAGTGCTACTGGGACAGCTGCGGCTGGCTACACCTTC CSATGTAAAGYTF
. many TRBJ2-5 TRBV11-2 TGTGCCAGCAGCTTAGCCTGGTCCGGCCAGTACTTC CASSLAWSGQYF
. many TRBJ1-2 TRBV27 TGTGCCAGCAGTTTCAGGAATTCCTATGGCTACACCTTC CASSFRNSYGYTF
. many TRBJ2-3 TRBV20-1 TGCAGTGCTAGAATATCAAGAGGCGCAGATACGCAGTATTTT CSARISRGADTQYF
. many TRBJ1-5 TRBV7-2 TGTGCCAGCAGTCCGCAGGGGCGAAACAATCAGCCCCAGCATTTT CASSPQGRNNQPQHF
. many TRBJ1-1 TRBV6-5 TGTGCCAGCAGTTACTCTAGGGGATTGAACACTGAAGCTTTCTTT CASSYSRGLNTEAFF
. many TRBJ1-1 TRBV4-3 TGCGCCAGCAGCCCAGGTCCCCCGGGACCCATGAACACTGAAGCTTTCTTT CASSPGPPGPMNTEAFF
. many TRBJ2-7 TRBV5-1 TGCGCCAGCAGCTTGGGTGGAAGACCCACCGAGCAGTACTTC CASSLGGRPTEQYF
. many TRBJ2-2 TRBV5-1 TGCGCCAGCAGCTTTGGAATGAGCACCGGGGAGCTGTTTTTT CASSFGMSTGELFF
TRBD1 many TRBJ2-5 TRBV7-8 TGTGCCAGCAGCTTATCGGGGACAGCACCGCAAGAGACCCAGTACTTC CASSLSGTAPQETQYF
. few TRBJ1-2 TRBV14 TGTGCCAGCAGCCAAAGCAGTTCGGGACGTGGCTACACCTTC CASSQSSSGRGYTF
. many TRBJ1-1 TRBV6-1 TGTGCCAGCAGCCCGAGGTTCGATGGCGCTGAAGCTTTCTTT CASSPRFDGAEAFF
. many TRBJ2-5 TRBV13 TGTGCCAGCAGCTTATCGGGGGGCAAACTACAAGAGACCCAGTACTTC CASSLSGGKLQETQYF
. many TRBJ1-5 TRBV5-1 TGCGCCAGCAGACAACGGACGGATCAGCCCCAGCATTTT CASRQRTDQPQHF
TRBD2 many TRBJ2-5 TRBV5-1 TGCGCCAGCAGCTTCTCCCAGCGGGGGGTGGAGACCCAGTACTTC CASSFSQRGVETQYF
. many TRBJ1-1 TRBV20-1 TGCAGTGCTAGAGTCCCCGGAAACACTGAAGCTTTCTTT CSARVPGNTEAFF
. . TRBJ1-1 TRBV5-4 TGTGCCAGCAGCTCCGGTGGGGGACGCACTGAAGCTTTCTTT CASSSGGGRTEAFF
. few TRBJ1-1 TRBV19 TGTGCCAGTAGTGTGGGGTCGGTCAACATGAACACTGAAGCTTTCTTT CASSVGSVNMNTEAFF
. . TRBJ2-3 TRBV5-1 TGCGCCAGCAGCTCCCTGGGACGGCCTAGCACAGATACGCAGTATTTT CASSSLGRPSTDTQYF
. many TRBJ2-3 TRBV7-2 TGTGCCAGCAGCTCCTACTGGCGGGGTAGCACAGATACGCAGTATTTT CASSSYWRGSTDTQYF
. many TRBJ2-1 TRBV4-3 TGCGCCAGCAGCCAAGATGGGGGGTCCTACAATGAGCAGTTCTTC CASSQDGGSYNEQFF
. many TRBJ1-2 TRBV5-6 TGTGCCAGCAGCTTGTACCGATCCGGGAGCTATGGCTACACCTTC CASSLYRSGSYGYTF
. many TRBJ1-1 TRBV12-3/TRBV12-4 TGTGCCAGCAGCTCCGACGGTACCACTGAAGCTTTCTTT CASSSDGTTEAFF
TRBD1 many TRBJ2-5 TRBV20-1 TGCAGTGCGACCCGGACAGGGAACTACCAAGAGACCCAGTACTTC CSATRTGNYQETQYF